This T cell receptor (beta chain) was profiled in a study of PD-1 blockade in classical Hodgkin lymphoma. General study findings and limits: Healthy donors were reported to have higher baseline TCR diversity than newly diagnosed patients. While CD8+ TCR diversity did not rise significantly by C4D1, CD4+ TCR diversity did.

Looked up from germline, CDR1 is SGHDT and CDR2 is YYEEEE. V was cut by 0 bases and J by 3 bases, with 13 bases left in between. The CDR3 extends over 15 amino acids. Time point reported: cycle 4 day 1 (C4D1), after around six weeks of nivolumab. Every patient relapsed after autologous stem cell transplantation, and brentuximab vedotin exposure varied. In the case of this clone: The antigen remains undetermined.

The method was immunoSEQ multiplex PCR; TCRdb's version includes in-frame clones alone and lacks a portion of them. The sample consists of some 90,000 clones, about 77% of them appearing once. This TCR derives from a human donor with classical Hodgkin lymphoma. This material consisted of peripheral blood mononuclear cells (PBMCs), taken before the fourth cycle of nivolumab. The V and J genes are TRBV5-6 and TRBJ2-7; D unclear. The CDR3 DNA reads TGTGCCAGCAGCTTGGCTCCAGGTCCTCACTACGAGCAGTACTTC. Translating gives CASSLAPGPHYEQYF. The full variable domain, with the rest looked up from reference TRBV5-6 and TRBJ2-7, is DAGVTQSPTHLIKTRGQQVTLRCSPKSGHDTVSWYQQALGQGPQFIFQYYEEEERQRGNFPDRFSGHQFPNYSSELNVNALLLGDSALYLCASSLAPGPHYEQYFGPGTRLTVT.